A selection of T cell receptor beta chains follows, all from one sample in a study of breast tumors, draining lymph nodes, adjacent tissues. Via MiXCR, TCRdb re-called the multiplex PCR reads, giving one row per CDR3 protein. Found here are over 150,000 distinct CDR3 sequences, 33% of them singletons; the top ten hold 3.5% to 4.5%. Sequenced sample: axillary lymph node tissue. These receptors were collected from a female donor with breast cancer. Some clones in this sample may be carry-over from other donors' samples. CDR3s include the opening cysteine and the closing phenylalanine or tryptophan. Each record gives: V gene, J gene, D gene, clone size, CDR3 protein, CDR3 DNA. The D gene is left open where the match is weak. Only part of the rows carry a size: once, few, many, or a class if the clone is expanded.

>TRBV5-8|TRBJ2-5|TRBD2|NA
CASSKGLAGEKTQYF
TGTGCCAGCAGCAAGGGACTAGCGGGAGAAAAGACCCAGTACTTC
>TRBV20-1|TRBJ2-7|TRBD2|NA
CSASSGEYEQYF
TGCAGTGCGTCAAGCGGGGAGTACGAGCAGTACTTC
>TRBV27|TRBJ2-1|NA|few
CASRGHEQFF
TGTGCCAGCAGGGGGCATGAGCAGTTCTTC
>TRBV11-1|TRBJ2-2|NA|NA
CASSLAAGTTGELFF
TGTGCCAGCAGCTTAGCGGCGGGGACCACCGGGGAGCTGTTTTTT
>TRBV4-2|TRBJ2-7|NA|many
CASSQVDEQYF
TGTGCCAGCAGCCAAGTAGACGAGCAGTACTTC
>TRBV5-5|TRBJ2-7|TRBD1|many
CASSLDDRGYREQYF
TGTGCCAGCAGCTTGGACGACAGGGGATACAGAGAGCAGTACTTC
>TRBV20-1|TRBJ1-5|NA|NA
CSVSGFGQPQHF
TGCAGTGTCAGTGGTTTCGGTCAGCCCCAGCATTTT
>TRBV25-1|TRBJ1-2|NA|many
CASSRDTYGYTF
TGTGCCAGCAGCCGGGACACCTATGGCTACACCTTC
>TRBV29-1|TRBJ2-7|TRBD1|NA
CSVVGQGPYEQYF
TGCAGCGTTGTAGGACAGGGCCCCTACGAGCAGTACTTC
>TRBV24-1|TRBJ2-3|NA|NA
CATSAGGRHRGTQYF
TGTGCCACCAGTGCCGGAGGGCGGCATAGGGGGACGCAGTATTTT
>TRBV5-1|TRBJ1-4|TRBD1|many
CASSSPGGEKLFF
TGCGCCAGCAGCTCGCCAGGGGGAGAAAAACTGTTTTTT
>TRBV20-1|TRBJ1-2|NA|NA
CSARRTTYGSTF
TGCAGTGCTAGACGCACTACCTATGGCTCCACCTTC
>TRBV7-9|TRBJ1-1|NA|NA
CASSLALGRNTEAFF
TGTGCCAGCAGCTTAGCGCTGGGTAGGAACACTGAAGCTTTCTTT
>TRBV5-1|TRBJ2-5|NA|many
CASSLEGGGETQYF
TGCGCCAGCAGCTTGGAGGGGGGAGGAGAGACCCAGTACTTC
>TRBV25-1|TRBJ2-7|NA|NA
CASGSWVEEQYF
TGTGCCAGCGGGAGTTGGGTCGAAGAGCAGTACTTC
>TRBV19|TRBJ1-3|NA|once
CASNGQGNTIYF
TGTGCCAGTAATGGCCAGGGAAACACCATATATTTT
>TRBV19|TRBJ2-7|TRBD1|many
CASTDRAYEQYF
TGTGCCAGCACGGACAGGGCGTACGAGCAGTACTTC
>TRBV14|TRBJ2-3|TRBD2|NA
CASSQERGARSDAHTDTQYF
TGTGCCAGCAGCCAAGAGCGGGGGGCACGATCAGACGCACACACAGATACGCAGTATTTT
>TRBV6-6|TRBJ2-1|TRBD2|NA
CASSHHTVTSGTYNEQFF
TGTGCCAGCAGTCACCACACAGTAACTAGCGGGACGTACAATGAGCAGTTCTTC
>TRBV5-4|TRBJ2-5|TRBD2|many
CASSDRTSGQETQYF
TGTGCCAGCAGCGATAGGACTAGCGGCCAAGAGACCCAGTACTTC
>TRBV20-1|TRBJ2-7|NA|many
CSARLGTGLYEQYF
TGCAGTGCTAGGTTGGGGACGGGGTTATACGAGCAGTACTTC
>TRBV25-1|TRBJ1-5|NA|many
CASSERNSNQPQHF
TGTGCCAGCAGTGAGCGGAATAGCAATCAGCCCCAGCATTTT
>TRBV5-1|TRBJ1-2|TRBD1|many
CASSPEWDSHNYGYTF
TGCGCCAGCAGCCCGGAGTGGGACAGCCACAACTATGGCTACACCTTC
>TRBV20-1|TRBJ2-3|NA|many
CSADRLADTQYF
TGCAGTGCTGACCGACTAGCAGATACGCAGTATTTT
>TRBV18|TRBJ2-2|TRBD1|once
CASSPESGQGVPGELFF
TGTGCCAGCTCACCTGAGTCGGGACAGGGGGTTCCCGGGGAGCTGTTTTTT
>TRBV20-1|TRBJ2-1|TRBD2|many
CSARGSGSYNEQFF
TGCAGTGCTAGAGGTAGCGGGAGTTACAATGAGCAGTTCTTC
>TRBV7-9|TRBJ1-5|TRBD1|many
CASSLTGDSNQPQHF
TGTGCCAGCAGCCTCACAGGGGATAGCAATCAGCCCCAGCATTTT
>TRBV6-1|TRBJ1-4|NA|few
CASSDPTQGTQLFF
TGTGCCAGCAGTGATCCTACACAGGGAACTCAACTGTTTTTT
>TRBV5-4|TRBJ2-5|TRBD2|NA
CASRGGTSGMETQCF
TGTGCCAGCAGAGGGGGGACTAGCGGAATGGAGACCCAGTGCTTC
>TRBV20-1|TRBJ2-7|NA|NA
CSANADGITYEQYF
TGCAGTGCTAACGCGGACGGCATTACCTACGAGCAGTACTTC
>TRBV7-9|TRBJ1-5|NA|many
CASSQGNLQPQHF
TGTGCCAGCAGCCAGGGTAATCTTCAGCCCCAGCATTTT
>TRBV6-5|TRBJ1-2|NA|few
CASSHSGQIYGYTF
TGTGCCAGCAGTCACTCTGGGCAGATCTATGGCTACACCTTC
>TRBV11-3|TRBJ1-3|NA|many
CASKGAGNTIYF
TGTGCCAGCAAGGGGGCTGGAAACACCATATATTTT
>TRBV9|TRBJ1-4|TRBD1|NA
CASSVGDRGNEKLFF
TGTGCCAGCAGCGTAGGGGACAGGGGGAACGAAAAACTGTTTTTT
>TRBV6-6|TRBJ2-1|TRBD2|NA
CASSYSGTSGRGTYNEQFF
TGTGCCAGCAGTTACTCCGGGACTAGCGGGAGAGGCACCTACAATGAGCAGTTCTTC
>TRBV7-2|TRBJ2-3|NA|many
CATRARFGTDTQYF
TGTGCGACCAGGGCTCGTTTCGGCACAGATACGCAGTATTTT
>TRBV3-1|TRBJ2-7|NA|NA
CASGHRGGEQYF
TGTGCCAGCGGCCATCGTGGGGGAGAGCAGTACTTC
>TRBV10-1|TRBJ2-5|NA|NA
CASSESTGQETQYF
TGCGCCAGCAGTGAGTCGACAGGACAAGAGACCCAGTACTTC
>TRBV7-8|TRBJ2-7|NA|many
CASSLTGQLNF
TGTGCCAGCAGCTTAACCGGACAGTTGAACTTC
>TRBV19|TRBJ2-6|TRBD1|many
CASTWDRAKNSGANVLTF
TGTGCCAGTACCTGGGACAGGGCAAAAAATTCTGGGGCCAACGTCCTGACTTTC
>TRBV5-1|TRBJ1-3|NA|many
CASGESGNTIYF
TGCGCCAGTGGAGAGTCTGGAAACACCATATATTTT
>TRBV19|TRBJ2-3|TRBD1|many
CASSEPGQGRGTQYF
TGTGCCAGTAGTGAACCGGGACAGGGACGGGGTACGCAGTATTTT
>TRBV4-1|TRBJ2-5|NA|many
CASSRRMLAEETQYF
TGCGCCAGCAGCAGGCGGATGTTAGCCGAAGAGACCCAGTACTTC
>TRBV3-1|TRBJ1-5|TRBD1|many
CASSLRGQGTNQPQHF
TGTGCCAGCAGCCTGAGAGGACAGGGGACCAATCAGCCCCAGCATTTT
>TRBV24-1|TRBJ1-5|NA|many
CATSDKGYWQPQHF
TGTGCCACCAGTGACAAGGGGTACTGGCAGCCCCAGCATTTT
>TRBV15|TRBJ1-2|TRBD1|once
CATILTGTGVPLNYGYTF
TGTGCCACCATCCTTACCGGGACAGGGGTCCCCTTGAACTATGGCTACACCTTC
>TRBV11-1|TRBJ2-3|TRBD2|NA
CASSSPMGPSGTSGTDTQYF
TGTGCCAGCAGCTCACCTATGGGGCCTAGCGGGACCTCCGGCACAGATACGCAGTATTTT
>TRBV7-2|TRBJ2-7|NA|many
CASSLEVPYEQYF
TGTGCCAGCAGCTTGGAGGTGCCCTACGAGCAGTACTTC
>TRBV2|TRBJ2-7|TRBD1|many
CASSLWGTGPYEQYF
TGTGCCAGCAGTTTATGGGGGACAGGGCCCTACGAGCAGTACTTC
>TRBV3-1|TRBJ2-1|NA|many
CASSQDTQPSYNEQFF
TGTGCCAGCAGCCAAGATACCCAGCCCTCCTACAATGAGCAGTTCTTC
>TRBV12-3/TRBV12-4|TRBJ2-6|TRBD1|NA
CASSTGQKAGANVLTF
TGTGCCAGCAGCACGGGACAGAAGGCTGGGGCCAACGTCCTGACTTTC
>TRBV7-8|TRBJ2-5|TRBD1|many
CASSLATARTGPQETQYF
TGTGCCAGCAGCTTAGCCACAGCCCGGACAGGCCCGCAAGAGACCCAGTACTTC
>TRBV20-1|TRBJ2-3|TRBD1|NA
CSAASTGEGFIDTQYF
TGCAGTGCCGCCTCCACAGGGGAAGGATTCATAGATACGCAGTATTTT
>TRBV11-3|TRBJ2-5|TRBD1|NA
CASNLDRGPQETQYF
TGTGCCAGCAACTTGGACAGGGGGCCCCAAGAGACCCAGTACTTC
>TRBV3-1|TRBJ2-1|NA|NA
CASSRGAGYNEQFF
TGTGCCAGCAGCCGGGGGGCCGGTTACAATGAGCAGTTCTTC
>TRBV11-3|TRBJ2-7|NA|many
CASSLNDRGVYEQYF
TGTGCCAGCAGCTTAAATGATAGGGGGGTCTACGAGCAGTACTTC
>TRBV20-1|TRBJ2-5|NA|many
CSAIKTRGKETQYF
TGCAGTGCTATTAAGACCCGGGGAAAAGAGACCCAGTACTTC
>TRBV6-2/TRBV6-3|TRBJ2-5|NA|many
CASMVRDTSQETQYF
TGTGCCAGCATGGTGCGGGACACCTCACAAGAGACCCAGTACTTC
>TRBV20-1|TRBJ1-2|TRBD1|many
CSARVWTGDNGYTF
TGCAGTGCTAGAGTTTGGACAGGGGATAATGGCTACACCTTC
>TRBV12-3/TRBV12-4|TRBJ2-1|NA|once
CASSLGGHYEQFF
TGTGCCAGCAGTTTAGGGGGGCACTATGAGCAGTTCTTC